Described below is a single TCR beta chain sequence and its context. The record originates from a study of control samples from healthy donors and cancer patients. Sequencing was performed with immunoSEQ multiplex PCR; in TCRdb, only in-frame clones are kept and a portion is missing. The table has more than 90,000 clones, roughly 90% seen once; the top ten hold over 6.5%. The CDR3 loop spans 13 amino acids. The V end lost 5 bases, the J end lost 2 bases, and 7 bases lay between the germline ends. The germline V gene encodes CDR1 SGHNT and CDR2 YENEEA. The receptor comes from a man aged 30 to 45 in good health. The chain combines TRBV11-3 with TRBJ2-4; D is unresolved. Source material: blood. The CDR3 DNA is TGTGCCAGCAGCCATCAATCCAAAAACATTCAGTACTTC. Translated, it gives CASSHQSKNIQYF.